This record concerns one T cell receptor beta chain sequence. This entry comes from a study of blood T cell repertoires in COVID-19. Study-wide context: Acute and convalescent COVID-19 samples came from the United States, Italy and Spain.

Only in-frame clones appear in the TCRdb table, and some are missing; sequencing was by immunoSEQ multiplex PCR. Counted here are approximately 41,000 clones, approximately 89% occurring once; the ten biggest clones make up approximately 1.4%. Trimming took 4 bases from V and 4 from J, leaving 2 bases between them. The CDR3 has 11 amino acids. The TCR sequence derives from a woman aged 40 to 50 with acute or convalescent COVID-19. V usage is TRBV12-3 or TRBV12-4 and J usage is TRBJ2-1; D is unresolved. Material: peripheral blood. Here the CDR3 reads CASSSYNEQFF. CDR3 DNA: TGTGCCAGCAGTTCTTACAATGAGCAGTTCTTC.